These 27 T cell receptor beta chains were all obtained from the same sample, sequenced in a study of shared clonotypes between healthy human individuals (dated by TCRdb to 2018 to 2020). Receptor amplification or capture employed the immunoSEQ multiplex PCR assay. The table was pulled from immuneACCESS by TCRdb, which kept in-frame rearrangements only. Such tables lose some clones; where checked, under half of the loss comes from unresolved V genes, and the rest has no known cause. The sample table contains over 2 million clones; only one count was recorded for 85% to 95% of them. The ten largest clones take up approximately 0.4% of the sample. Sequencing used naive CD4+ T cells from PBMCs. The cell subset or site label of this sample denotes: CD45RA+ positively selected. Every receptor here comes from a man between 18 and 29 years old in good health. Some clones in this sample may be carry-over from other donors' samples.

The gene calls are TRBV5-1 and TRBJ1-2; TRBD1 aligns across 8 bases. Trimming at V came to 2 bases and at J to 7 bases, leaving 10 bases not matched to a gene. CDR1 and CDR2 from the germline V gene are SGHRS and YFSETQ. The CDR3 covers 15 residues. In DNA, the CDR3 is TGCGCCAGCAGCTTCCGACAGGGGCCCGTTGCTGGCTACACCTTC. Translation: CASSFRQGPVAGYTF.

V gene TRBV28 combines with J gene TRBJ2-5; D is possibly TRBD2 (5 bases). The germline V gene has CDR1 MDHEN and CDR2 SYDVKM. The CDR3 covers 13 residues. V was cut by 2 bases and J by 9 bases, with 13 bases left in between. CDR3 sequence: CASSLGGKGAQYF. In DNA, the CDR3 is TGTGCCAGCAGTTTAGGAGGTAAAGGAGCCCAGTACTTC.

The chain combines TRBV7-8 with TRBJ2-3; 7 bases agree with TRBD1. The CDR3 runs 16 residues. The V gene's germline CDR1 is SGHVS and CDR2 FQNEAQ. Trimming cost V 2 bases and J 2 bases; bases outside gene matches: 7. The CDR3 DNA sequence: TGTGCCAGCAGCTTATATCGGGGACAGAACACAGATACGCAGTATTTT. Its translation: CASSLYRGQNTDTQYF. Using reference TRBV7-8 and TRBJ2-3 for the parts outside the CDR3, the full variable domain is GAGVSQSPRYKVAKRGQDVALRCDPISGHVSLFWYQQALGQGPEFLTYFQNEAQLDKSGLPSDRFFAERPEGSVSTLKIQRTQQEDSAVYLCASSLYRGQNTDTQYFGPGTRLTVL.

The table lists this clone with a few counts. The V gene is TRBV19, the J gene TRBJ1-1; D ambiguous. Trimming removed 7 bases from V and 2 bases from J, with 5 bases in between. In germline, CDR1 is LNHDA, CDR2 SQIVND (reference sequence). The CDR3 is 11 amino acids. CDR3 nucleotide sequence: TGTGCCAGTATCCAAAACACTGAAGCTTTCTTT. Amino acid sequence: CASIQNTEAFF.

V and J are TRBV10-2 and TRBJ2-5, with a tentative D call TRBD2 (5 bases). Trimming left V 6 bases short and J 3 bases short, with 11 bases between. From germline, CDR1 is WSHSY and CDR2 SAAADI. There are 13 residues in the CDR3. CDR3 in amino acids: CASSRTQKETQYF. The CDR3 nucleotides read TGCGCCAGCAGCCGGACTCAGAAAGAGACCCAGTACTTC.

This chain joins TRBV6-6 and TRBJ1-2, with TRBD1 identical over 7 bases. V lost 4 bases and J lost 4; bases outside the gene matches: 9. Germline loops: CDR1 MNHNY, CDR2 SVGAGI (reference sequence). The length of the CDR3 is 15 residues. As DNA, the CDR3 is TGTGCCAGCAGTTGGGACAGCCCCCACCTCTATGGCTACACCTTC. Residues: CASSWDSPHLYGYTF.

The CDR3 sequence: CATGGQGRREQYF. CDR3 coding DNA: TGTGCCACCGGAGGGCAGGGCCGACGGGAGCAGTACTTC. The chain joins TRBV27 to TRBJ2-7, with D tentatively TRBD2 (6 bases). Looked up from germline, CDR1 is MNHEY and CDR2 is SMNVEV (reference sequence). The CDR3 runs to 13 residues. V lost 10 bases and J 7 bases, leaving 20 bases between the germline ends.

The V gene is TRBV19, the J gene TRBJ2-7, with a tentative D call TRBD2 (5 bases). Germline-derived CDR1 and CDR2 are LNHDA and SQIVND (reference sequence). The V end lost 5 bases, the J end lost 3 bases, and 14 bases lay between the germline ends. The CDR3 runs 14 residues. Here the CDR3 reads CASSRRTVDYEQYF. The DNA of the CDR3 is TGTGCCAGTAGTCGGAGGACCGTCGACTACGAGCAGTACTTC.

CDR3 sequence: CASSERQGGQPQHF. The CDR3 DNA reads TGTGCCAGCAGTGAAAGGCAGGGCGGTCAGCCCCAGCATTTT. The chain is built from TRBV2 and TRBJ1-5; maybe TRBD1 (5 bases). The germline V gene encodes CDR1 SNHLY and CDR2 FYNNEI. The CDR3 consists of 14 residues. Trimming stripped 2 bases from V and 6 bases from J, with 11 bases between.

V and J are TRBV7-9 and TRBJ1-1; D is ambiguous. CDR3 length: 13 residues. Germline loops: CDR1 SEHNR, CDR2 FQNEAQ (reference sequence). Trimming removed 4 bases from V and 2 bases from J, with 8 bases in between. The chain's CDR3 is CASSSPGNTEAFF. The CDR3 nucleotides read TGTGCCAGCAGCTCACCCGGCAACACTGAAGCTTTCTTT.

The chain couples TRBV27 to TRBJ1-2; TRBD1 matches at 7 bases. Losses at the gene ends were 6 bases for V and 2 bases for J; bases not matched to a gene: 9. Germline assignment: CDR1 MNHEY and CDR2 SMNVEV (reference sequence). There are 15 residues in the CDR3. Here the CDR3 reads CASSFTGARNYGYTF. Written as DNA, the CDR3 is TGTGCCAGCAGCTTTACAGGGGCCCGAAACTATGGCTACACCTTC.

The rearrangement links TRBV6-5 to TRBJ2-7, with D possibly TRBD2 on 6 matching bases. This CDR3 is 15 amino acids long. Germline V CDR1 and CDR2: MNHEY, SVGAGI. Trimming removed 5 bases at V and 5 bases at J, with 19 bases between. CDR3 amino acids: CASSPSGVLRDEQYF. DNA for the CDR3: TGTGCCAGCAGTCCCTCGGGAGTCCTACGAGACGAGCAGTACTTC.

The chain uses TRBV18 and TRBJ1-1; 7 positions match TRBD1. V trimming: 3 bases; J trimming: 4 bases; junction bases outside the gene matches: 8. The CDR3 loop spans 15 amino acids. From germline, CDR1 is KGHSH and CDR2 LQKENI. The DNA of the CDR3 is TGTGCCAGCTCACCTCGACAGGGTTTTGGCACTGAAGCTTTCTTT. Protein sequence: CASSPRQGFGTEAFF.

DNA of the CDR3: TGCGCCAGCAGCCAAGTAAGTCATCAGCCCCAGCATTTT. Its protein product is CASSQVSHQPQHF. The chain carries TRBV4-1 and TRBJ1-5; D remains ambiguous. In germline, CDR1 is MGHRA, CDR2 YSYEKL. The ends were cut back, 1 base at V and 5 bases at J, with 6 bases in the middle. CDR3 size: 13 residues.

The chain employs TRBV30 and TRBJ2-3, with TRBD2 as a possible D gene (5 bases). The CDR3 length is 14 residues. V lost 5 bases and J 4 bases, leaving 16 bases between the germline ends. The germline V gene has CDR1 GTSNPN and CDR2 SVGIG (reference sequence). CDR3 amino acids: CAWGLLSGPDTQYF. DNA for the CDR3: TGTGCCTGGGGACTTCTTAGTGGCCCAGATACGCAGTATTTT.

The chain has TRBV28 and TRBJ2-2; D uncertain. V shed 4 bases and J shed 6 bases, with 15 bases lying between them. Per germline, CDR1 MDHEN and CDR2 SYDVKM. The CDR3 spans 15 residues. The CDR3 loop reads CASSSPGLEPGELFF. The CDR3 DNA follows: TGTGCCAGCAGTTCCCCGGGCCTGGAACCCGGGGAGCTGTTTTTT.

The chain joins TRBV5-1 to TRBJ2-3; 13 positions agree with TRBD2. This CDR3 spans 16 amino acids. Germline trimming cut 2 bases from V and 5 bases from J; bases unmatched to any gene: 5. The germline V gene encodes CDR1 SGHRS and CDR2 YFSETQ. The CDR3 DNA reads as TGCGCCAGCAGCTTAGGGACTAGCGGGAATATAGATACGCAGTATTTT. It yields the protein CASSLGTSGNIDTQYF.

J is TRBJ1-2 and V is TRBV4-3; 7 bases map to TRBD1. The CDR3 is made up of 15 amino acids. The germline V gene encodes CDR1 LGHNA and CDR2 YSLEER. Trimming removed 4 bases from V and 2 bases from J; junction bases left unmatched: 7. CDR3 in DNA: TGCGCCAGCAGCCCGGAATCGACAGGGAACTATGGCTACACCTTC. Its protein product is CASSPESTGNYGYTF.

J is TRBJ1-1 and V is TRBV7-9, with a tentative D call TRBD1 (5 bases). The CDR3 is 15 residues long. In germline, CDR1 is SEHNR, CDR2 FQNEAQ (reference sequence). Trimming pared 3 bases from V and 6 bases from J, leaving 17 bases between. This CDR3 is CASSLILWGVAEAFF. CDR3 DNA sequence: TGTGCCAGCAGCTTGATATTATGGGGGGTGGCTGAAGCTTTCTTT. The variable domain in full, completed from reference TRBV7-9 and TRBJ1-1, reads DTGVSQNPRHKITKRGQNVTFRCDPISEHNRLYWYRQTLGQGPEFLTYFQNEAQLEKSRLLSDRFSAERPKGSFSTLEIQRTEQGDSAMYLCASSLILWGVAEAFFGQGTRLTVV.

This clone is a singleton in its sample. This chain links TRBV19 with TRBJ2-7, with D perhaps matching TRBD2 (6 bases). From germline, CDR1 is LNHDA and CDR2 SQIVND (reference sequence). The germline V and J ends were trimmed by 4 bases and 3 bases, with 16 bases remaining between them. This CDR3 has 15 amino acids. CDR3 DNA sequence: TGTGCCAGTAGTAGCTGGAGGGACGGCTACTACGAGCAGTACTTC. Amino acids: CASSSWRDGYYEQYF.

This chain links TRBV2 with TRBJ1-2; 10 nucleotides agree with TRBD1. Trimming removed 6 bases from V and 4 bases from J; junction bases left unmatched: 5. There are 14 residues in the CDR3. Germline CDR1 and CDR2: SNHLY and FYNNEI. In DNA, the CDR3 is TGTGCCAGCAGCAGCAGGGACAGGGGCTATGGCTACACCTTC. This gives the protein CASSSRDRGYGYTF.

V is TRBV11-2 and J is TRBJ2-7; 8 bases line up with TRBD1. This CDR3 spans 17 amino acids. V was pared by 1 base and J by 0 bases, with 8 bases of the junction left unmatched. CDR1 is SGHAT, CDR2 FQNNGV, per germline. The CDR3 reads CASSLAGRGRGSYEQYF. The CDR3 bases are TGTGCCAGCAGCTTAGCGGGCAGGGGGCGAGGCTCCTACGAGCAGTACTTC.

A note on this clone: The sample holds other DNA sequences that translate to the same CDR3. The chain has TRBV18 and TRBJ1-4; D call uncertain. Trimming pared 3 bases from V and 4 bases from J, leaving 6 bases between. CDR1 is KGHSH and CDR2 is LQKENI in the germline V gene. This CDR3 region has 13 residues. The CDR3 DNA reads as TGTGCCAGCTCACCGGGTTTTAATGAAAAACTGTTTTTT. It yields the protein CASSPGFNEKLFF.

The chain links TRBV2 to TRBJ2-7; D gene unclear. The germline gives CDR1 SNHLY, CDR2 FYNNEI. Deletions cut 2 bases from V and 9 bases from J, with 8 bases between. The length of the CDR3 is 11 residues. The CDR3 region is CASSEPLVQYF. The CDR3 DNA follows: TGTGCCAGCAGTGAACCCTTAGTGCAGTACTTC. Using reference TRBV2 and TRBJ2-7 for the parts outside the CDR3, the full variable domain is EPEVTQTPSHQVTQMGQEVILRCVPISNHLYFYWYRQILGQKVEFLVSFYNNEISEKSEIFDDQFSVERPDGSNFTLKIRSTKLEDSAMYFCASSEPLVQYFGPGTRLTVT.

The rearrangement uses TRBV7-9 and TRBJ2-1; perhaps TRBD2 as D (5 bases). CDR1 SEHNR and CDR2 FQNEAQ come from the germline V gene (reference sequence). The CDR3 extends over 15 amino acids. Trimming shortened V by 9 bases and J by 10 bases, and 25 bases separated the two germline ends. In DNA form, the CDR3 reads TGTGCCAGTTGGCGCCTGGTAGGCGGGCCCGGGGAGCAGTTCTTC. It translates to CASWRLVGGPGEQFF.

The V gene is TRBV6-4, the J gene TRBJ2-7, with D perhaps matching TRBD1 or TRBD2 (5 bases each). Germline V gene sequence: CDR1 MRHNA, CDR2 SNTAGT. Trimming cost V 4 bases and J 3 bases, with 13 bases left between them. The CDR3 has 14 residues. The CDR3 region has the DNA TGTGCCAGCAGTGTGGGGGTGGATAGCTACGAGCAGTACTTC. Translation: CASSVGVDSYEQYF.

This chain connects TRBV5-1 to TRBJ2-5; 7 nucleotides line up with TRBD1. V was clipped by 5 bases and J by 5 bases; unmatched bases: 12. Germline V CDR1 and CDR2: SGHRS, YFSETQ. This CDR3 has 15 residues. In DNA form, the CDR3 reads TGCGCCAGCAGGTTTTCAGGGGGTAGTGAGGAGACCCAGTACTTC. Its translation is CASRFSGGSEETQYF. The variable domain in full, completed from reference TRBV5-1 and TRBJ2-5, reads KAGVTQTPRYLIKTRGQQVTLSCSPISGHRSVSWYQQTPGQGLQFLFEYFSETQRNKGNFPGRFSGRQFSNSRSEMNVSTLELGDSALYLCASRFSGGSEETQYFGPGTRLLVL.